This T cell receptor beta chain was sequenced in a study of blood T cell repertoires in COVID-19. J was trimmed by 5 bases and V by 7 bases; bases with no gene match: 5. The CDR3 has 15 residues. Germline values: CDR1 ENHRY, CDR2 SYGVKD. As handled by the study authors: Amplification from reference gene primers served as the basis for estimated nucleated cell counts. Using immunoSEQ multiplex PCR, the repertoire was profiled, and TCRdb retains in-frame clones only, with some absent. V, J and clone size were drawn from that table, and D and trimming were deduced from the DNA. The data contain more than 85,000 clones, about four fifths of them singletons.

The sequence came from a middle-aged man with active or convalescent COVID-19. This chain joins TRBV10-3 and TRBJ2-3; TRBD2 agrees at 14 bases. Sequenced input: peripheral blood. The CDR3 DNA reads TGTGCCATCAAAAGGACTAGCGGGGGGCAAGATACGCAGTATTTT. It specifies CAIKRTSGGQDTQYF.